The 24 T cell receptor beta chains reported below all come from one sample, sequenced in a study of cytomegalovirus exposure and HLA in healthy donors. The primer mix had 60 Vbeta and 13 Jbeta primers. Data came from immunoSEQ multiplex PCR; TCRdb stores just in-frame clones and leaves some out. The table has about 160,000 clones, more than 65% seen once. The material sequenced was PBMCs. These TCRs come from a man in his fifties or sixties in good health and CMV-seropositive.

This chain links TRBV11-2 with TRBJ2-7, with 7 bases that match TRBD1. Unmatched junction bases numbered 8, after V lost 3 bases and J lost 3 bases. Germline CDR1 and CDR2: SGHAT and FQNNGV. This CDR3 contains 15 residues. The CDR3 nucleotides read TGTGCCAGCAGCTTCTCAACGGGACAGAACTACGAGCAGTACGTC. Amino acid sequence: CASSFSTGQNYEQYV.

The table lists this clone with a few counts. The genes are TRBV5-6 and TRBJ2-4, with TRBD1 as a possible D gene (5 bases). This CDR3 contains 15 residues. Germline V gene lookup returns CDR1 SGHDT and CDR2 YYEEEE. The germline V and J ends were trimmed by 0 bases and 8 bases, with 15 bases remaining between them. CDR3 DNA: TGTGCCAGCAGCTTGGTTGGGCAGGGTGCGGACATTCAGTACTTC. Translated: CASSLVGQGADIQYF.

The chain links TRBV5-1 to TRBJ2-1; TRBD2 agrees at 10 bases. Germline lookup yields CDR1 SGHRS and CDR2 YFSETQ. The CDR3 has 16 amino acids. The V and J ends lost 3 bases and 4 bases, in that order; junction bases with no gene match: 7. Here the CDR3 reads CASSSLSGGRYNEQFF. The CDR3 nucleotides are TGCGCCAGCAGCTCCCTTAGCGGGGGGCGGTACAATGAGCAGTTCTTC.

The chain employs TRBV11-3 and TRBJ2-7; 8 nucleotides match TRBD1. The CDR3 spans 16 residues. Germline lookup yields CDR1 SGHNT and CDR2 YENEEA. V was pared by 0 bases and J by 1 base, with 5 bases of the junction left unmatched. CDR3 loop: CASSLDGQGSSYEQYF. CDR3 sequence (DNA): TGTGCCAGCAGCTTAGACGGACAGGGCTCTTCCTACGAGCAGTACTTC.

The CDR3 bases are TGTGCCAGCTCGCCCGGGACAGGGTGGTTGGGCACTGAAGCTTTCTTT. Translated: CASSPGTGWLGTEAFF. The chain recombines TRBV18 with TRBJ1-1; 9 bases agree with TRBD1. Germline loops: CDR1 KGHSH, CDR2 LQKENI. With V trimmed by 6 bases and J by 4 bases, 12 bases remained unmatched. The CDR3 has 16 amino acids.

J is TRBJ1-2 and V is TRBV5-6; D possibly corresponds to TRBD1 (5 bases). The CDR3 contains 15 residues. V lost 4 bases and J 8 bases, leaving 21 bases between the germline ends. Germline V gives CDR1 SGHDT, CDR2 YYEEEE. Here the CDR3 reads CASSLSGVWLGGYTF. In DNA form, the CDR3 reads TGTGCCAGCAGCCTGTCGGGGGTGTGGCTCGGAGGCTACACCTTC.

The V and J genes are TRBV10-3 and TRBJ2-7, with TRBD1 matching 7 bases. Germline-derived CDR1 and CDR2 are ENHRY and SYGVKD. V trimming: 5 bases; J trimming: 1 base; junction bases outside the gene matches: 11. CDR3 length: 16 residues. The CDR3 coding sequence is TGTGCCATCAGTTCCAACCCCAGGGGGATGTCCTACGAGCAGTACTTC. Translating gives CAISSNPRGMSYEQYF.

The V and J genes are TRBV5-4 and TRBJ1-2; D gene unclear. Trimming cost V 0 bases and J 4 bases, with 13 bases left between them. The germline V gene encodes CDR1 SGHNT and CDR2 YYREEE (reference sequence). CDR3 length equals 15 residues. Here the CDR3 reads CASSLAGRGIYGYTF. As DNA, the CDR3 is TGTGCCAGCAGCTTGGCCGGTCGCGGAATCTATGGCTACACCTTC.

The chain employs TRBV18 and TRBJ2-5, with D perhaps matching TRBD1 (5 bases). The V gene lost 2 bases and the J gene lost 3 bases, with 7 bases spanning the gap. CDR3 length: 13 residues. CDR1 and CDR2 (germline): KGHSH, LQKENI. In nucleotides, the CDR3 is TGTGCCAGCTCACCAGAACAGGAAGAGACCCAGTACTTC. This codes for CASSPEQEETQYF. The complete variable domain, with remaining parts taken from reference TRBV18 and TRBJ2-5, reads NAGVMQNPRHLVRRRGQEARLRCSPMKGHSHVYWYRQLPEEGLKFMVYLQKENIIDESGMPKERFSAEFPKEGPSILRIQQVVRGDSAAYFCASSPEQEETQYFGPGTRLLVL.

V gene TRBV7-8 combines with J gene TRBJ1-5; 8 bases fit TRBD1. V gave up 5 bases and J gave up 0 bases; unmatched junction bases: 6. The CDR3 spans 16 residues. Per the germline V gene, CDR1 is SGHVS and CDR2 is FQNEAQ. This chain's CDR3 is CASSLLGQGSNQPQHF. The CDR3 DNA reads as TGTGCCAGCAGCCTCTTAGGACAGGGTAGCAATCAGCCCCAGCATTTT.

In this sample, this clone turned up once. The chain couples TRBV2 to TRBJ2-3; 8 bases are a match to TRBD1. This CDR3 comprises 11 residues. After removal of 7 bases from V and 9 bases from J, the junction contained 3 bases not matched to a gene. CDR1 is SNHLY and CDR2 is FYNNEI in the germline V gene. CDR3 coding DNA: TGTGCCAGCATGCGGGACAGGACGCAGTATTTT. Its translation: CASMRDRTQYF.

This clone turned up a few times. The chain employs TRBV7-9 and TRBJ2-1; D remains unclear. Per the germline V gene, CDR1 is SEHNR and CDR2 is FQNEAQ (reference sequence). V was shortened by 4 bases and J by 6 bases, with 16 bases between the two germline ends. This CDR3 has 15 residues. The CDR3 loop reads CASSYPDLGGNEQFF. CDR3 DNA sequence: TGTGCCAGCAGCTACCCCGATCTAGGTGGCAATGAGCAGTTCTTC. The whole variable domain, filled in from reference TRBV7-9 and TRBJ2-1, reads DTGVSQNPRHKITKRGQNVTFRCDPISEHNRLYWYRQTLGQGPEFLTYFQNEAQLEKSRLLSDRFSAERPKGSFSTLEIQRTEQGDSAMYLCASSYPDLGGNEQFFGPGTRLTVL.

Here the CDR3 DNA reads TGTGCCATAACCGGGACAGGGCCCTCGGGCGCTGAAGCTTTCTTT. Translating it yields CAITGTGPSGAEAFF. The V call is TRBV19, the J call TRBJ1-1; 9 positions agree with TRBD1. Germline loops: CDR1 LNHDA, CDR2 SQIVND (reference sequence). V trimming: 10 bases; J trimming: 6 bases; junction bases outside the gene matches: 15. The CDR3 has 15 residues. The whole variable domain, filled in from reference TRBV19 and TRBJ1-1, reads DGGITQSPKYLFRKEGQNVTLSCEQNLNHDAMYWYRQDPGQGLRLIYYSQIVNDFQKGDIAEGYSVSREKKESFPLTVTSAQKNPTAFYLCAITGTGPSGAEAFFGQGTRLTVV.

The CDR3 coding sequence is TGTGCCAGCAGTTACTCTGGGGCCAGCTCTGGAAACACCATATATTTT. Amino acid sequence: CASSYSGASSGNTIYF. This chain joins TRBV6-5 and TRBJ1-3, with D possibly being TRBD1 (5 bases). CDR3 length: 16 residues. Germline CDR1 and CDR2: MNHEY and SVGAGI. The germline V and J ends were trimmed by 0 bases and 0 bases, with 9 bases remaining between them.

This rearrangement joins TRBV5-4 to TRBJ1-5; 7 nucleotides agree with TRBD1. CDR3 size: 15 residues. With V trimmed by 9 bases and J by 0 bases, 9 bases remained unmatched. The germline V gene encodes CDR1 SGHNT and CDR2 YYREEE (reference sequence). The CDR3 sequence: CAKTGRRYSNQPQHF. The CDR3 coding sequence is TGTGCCAAGACAGGGCGGAGATATAGCAATCAGCCCCAGCATTTT. Full variable domain (remainder filled in from reference TRBV5-4 and TRBJ1-5): ETGVTQSPTHLIKTRGQQVTLRCSSQSGHNTVSWYQQALGQGPQFIFQYYREEENGRGNFPPRFSGLQFPNYSSELNVNALELDDSALYLCAKTGRRYSNQPQHFGDGTRLSIL.

This chain links TRBV27 with TRBJ1-4; perhaps TRBD1 as D (5 bases). The V end lost 4 bases, the J end lost 7 bases, and 19 bases lay between the germline ends. The CDR3 is 16 residues long. The germline V gene has CDR1 MNHEY and CDR2 SMNVEV (reference sequence). The CDR3 sequence is CASSSPGGTEGEKLFF. DNA for the CDR3: TGTGCCAGCAGTTCCCCGGGCGGGACCGAGGGTGAAAAACTGTTTTTT.

This clone was recorded once. J is TRBJ1-1 and V is TRBV6-1; D unresolved. Germline-derived CDR1 and CDR2 are MNHNS and SASEGT. V lost 2 bases and J 5 bases, leaving 15 bases between the germline ends. CDR3 length equals 15 residues. The CDR3 spells CASSELRRAGTEAFF. DNA of the CDR3: TGTGCCAGCAGTGAATTGCGACGGGCGGGGACTGAAGCTTTCTTT.

This chain joins TRBV15 and TRBJ1-1; possible D gene TRBD1, 6 bases. The germline gives CDR1 LNHNV, CDR2 YYDKDF (reference sequence). CDR3 size: 14 residues. Between the trimmed V and J ends, which lost 8 bases and 1 base, there was a span of 14 bases. CDR3 loop: CATSREGGNTEAFF. CDR3 coding DNA: TGTGCCACCTCGCGGGAGGGGGGGAACACTGAAGCTTTCTTT. Full variable domain (outside the CDR3, taken from reference TRBV15 and TRBJ1-1): DAMVIQNPRYQVTQFGKPVTLSCSQTLNHNVMYWYQQKSSQAPKLLFHYYDKDFNNEADTPDNFQSRRPNTSFCFLDIRSPGLGDTAMYLCATSREGGNTEAFFGQGTRLTVV.

This clone was observed a few times. The chain joins TRBV11-2 to TRBJ2-1, with D maybe TRBD2 (6 bases). The germline V and J ends were trimmed by 0 bases and 4 bases, with 10 bases remaining between them. This CDR3 comprises 15 residues. From germline, CDR1 is SGHAT and CDR2 FQNNGV. CDR3 in DNA: TGTGCCAGCAGCTTAGAGCCGGGAGCATACAATGAGCAGTTCTTC. It specifies CASSLEPGAYNEQFF. Combining the CDR3 with reference TRBV11-2 and TRBJ2-1 gives the whole variable domain EAGVAQSPRYKIIEKRQSVAFWCNPISGHATLYWYQQILGQGPKLLIQFQNNGVVDDSQLPKDRFSAERLKGVDSTLKIQPAKLEDSAVYLCASSLEPGAYNEQFFGPGTRLTVL.

V is TRBV29-1 and J is TRBJ1-2; 11 bases are shared with TRBD1. J lost 8 bases, V lost 4 bases, and 3 bases had no gene match. Germline V gene data show CDR1 as SQVTM and CDR2 as ANQGSEA. This CDR3 region has 12 residues. CDR3 in amino acids: CSVGTGGEGYTF. CDR3 nucleotides: TGCAGCGTTGGGACAGGGGGCGAAGGCTACACCTTC.

V gene TRBV5-6 combines with J gene TRBJ2-2, with D possibly being TRBD1 (6 bases). Germline V gene data show CDR1 as SGHDT and CDR2 as YYEEEE. The CDR3 length is 15 residues. Between the trimmed V and J ends, which lost 5 bases and 0 bases, there was a span of 11 bases. The CDR3 region has the DNA TGTGCCAGCAGTACAGGACAGACGAACACCGGGGAGCTGTTTTTT. Its protein is CASSTGQTNTGELFF.

This sequence joins TRBV18 and TRBJ1-5; the match to TRBD1 covers 8 bases. Losses at the gene ends were 6 bases for V and 0 bases for J; bases not matched to a gene: 7. Germline CDR1 KGHSH, CDR2 LQKENI. The CDR3 sequence is 16 residues long. The CDR3 loop is CASSPGTGYSNQPQHF. The CDR3 DNA reads TGTGCCAGCTCTCCCGGGACAGGTTATAGCAATCAGCCCCAGCATTTT.

The rearrangement uses TRBV2 and TRBJ2-7; D is undetermined. The CDR3 runs 11 residues. Looked up from germline, CDR1 is SNHLY and CDR2 is FYNNEI. V gave up 3 bases and J gave up 3 bases, with 3 bases separating them. The CDR3 loop reads CASSDNYEQYV. As DNA, the CDR3 is TGTGCCAGCAGTGACAACTACGAGCAGTACGTC.

In this sample, this clone turned up once. The V gene is TRBV18, the J gene TRBJ1-1; no definite D call. With 1 base removed from V and 1 base from J, the gap between germline ends came to 19 bases. Germline loops: CDR1 KGHSH, CDR2 LQKENI. The CDR3 sequence is 18 residues long. The DNA of the CDR3 is TGTGCCAGCTCACCACTTCCGGGGTCCAGTCTGGGGAACACTGAAGCTTTCTTT. Its protein is CASSPLPGSSLGNTEAFF.